This T cell receptor (beta chain) is from a study of blood T cell repertoires in COVID-19. Across the whole study: Material from acute and convalescent COVID-19 was sourced from the United States, Italy and Spain. The cDNA or gDNA used as material had been derived from T cells, B-cell-depleted T cells, or PBMCs.

The V gene's germline CDR1 is MDHEN and CDR2 SYDVKM. V lost 6 bases and J 0 bases, leaving 11 bases between the germline ends. The CDR3 extends over 15 amino acids. How the authors handled the data: Reference gene primer amplification in the assay estimated nucleated cell counts. The protocol was immunoSEQ multiplex PCR, while the TCRdb copy is restricted to in-frame clones and leaves out a portion. Clone size and the V and J calls come from that table; the DNA yielded D and trimming. The data show 65,000 to 80,000 clones, 80% to 90% seen once. This rearrangement joins TRBV28 to TRBJ1-4; weak D call: TRBD1 (5 bases). The sample consisted of peripheral blood. This clonotype was sampled from a man aged 45-60 years with active COVID-19. For the CDR3, the DNA is TGTGCCAGCAGAAAGGGGAGGACAACTAATGAAAAACTGTTTTTT. This encodes CASRKGRTTNEKLFF.